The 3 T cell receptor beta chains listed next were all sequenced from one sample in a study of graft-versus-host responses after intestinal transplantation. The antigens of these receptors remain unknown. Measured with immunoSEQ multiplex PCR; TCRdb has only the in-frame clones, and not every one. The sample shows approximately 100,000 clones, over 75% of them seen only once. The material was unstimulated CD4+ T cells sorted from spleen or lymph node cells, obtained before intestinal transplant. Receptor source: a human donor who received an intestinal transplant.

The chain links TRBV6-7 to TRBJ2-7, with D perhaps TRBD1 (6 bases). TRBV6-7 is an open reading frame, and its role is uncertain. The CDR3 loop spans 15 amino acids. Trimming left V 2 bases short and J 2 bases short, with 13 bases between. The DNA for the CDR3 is TGTGCCAGCAGTTACCCCCAGGGACAAGCCTACGAGCAGTACTTC. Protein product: CASSYPQGQAYEQYF.

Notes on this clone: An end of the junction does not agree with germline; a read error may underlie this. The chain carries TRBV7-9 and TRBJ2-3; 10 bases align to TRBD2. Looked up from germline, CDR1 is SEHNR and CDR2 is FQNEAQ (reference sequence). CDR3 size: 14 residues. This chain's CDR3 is CASSLAGVGDTQYF. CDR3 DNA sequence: TGTGCCAGCAGCCTAGCGGGAGTGGGAGATACGCAGTATTTT.

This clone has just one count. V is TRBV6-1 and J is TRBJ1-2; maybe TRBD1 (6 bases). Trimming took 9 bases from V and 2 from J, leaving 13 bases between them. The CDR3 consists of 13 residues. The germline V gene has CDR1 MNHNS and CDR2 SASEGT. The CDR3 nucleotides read TGTGCCAGTACAGGGTCCCCGAACTATGGCTACACCTTC. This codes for CASTGSPNYGYTF.